This T cell receptor (beta chain) was captured in a study of blood T cell repertoires in COVID-19. The overall study: The United States, Italy and Spain supplied acute and convalescent COVID-19 samples.

This CDR3 has 13 amino acids. The V end lost 6 bases, the J end lost 1 base, and 9 bases lay between the germline ends. Notes on this clone: This CDR3 is also generated by other DNA sequences in the sample.

Some clones are missing from TCRdb's copy, which holds only in-frame ones; the method was immunoSEQ multiplex PCR. Of approximately 440,000 clones in the sample, 90% were seen once. Residents of over 20 US areas, aged roughly 18 to 90 years, made up the participants. Sequenced sample: PBMCs or T cells enriched from blood (not recorded which). The receptor comes from a man between 18 and 35 years old who had recovered from COVID-19. The V call is TRBV12-3 or TRBV12-4, the J call TRBJ1-2, with D possibly matching TRBD1 (5 bases). CDR3 residues: CASSLGGNYGYTF. CDR3 DNA sequence: TGTGCCAGCAGCTTGGGGGGTAACTATGGCTACACCTTC.